Listed below are T cell receptor beta chains from one sample, sequenced in a study of identical twins. TCRdb itself ran the 5' RACE reads through MiXCR, one entry per CDR3 protein. The data show around 510,000 distinct CDR3 sequences, with 13% to 15% seen just once and 0.8% to 1% held by the top ten. The same specimen was also included in a second study, on yellow fever vaccine responses in identical twins.

The source material was CD4+ T cells sorted from blood. The origin of the receptors is a woman younger than 35 in good health. The CDR3 runs from the conserved cysteine through the conserved F or W. Fields, in order: J gene, clone size, D gene, V gene, CDR3 protein, CDR3 DNA. D genes are given only for firm matches. Expanded clones are given a class, and other clones once, few, many or no size at all.

>TRBJ1-2|few|.|TRBV6-1
CASSPRGVVYGYTF
TGTGCCAGCAGTCCACGGGGGGTGGTATATGGCTACACCTTC
>TRBJ1-1|.|TRBD1|TRBV5-1
CASSWGQGASDTEAFF
TGCGCCAGCAGCTGGGGACAGGGGGCATCGGACACTGAAGCTTTCTTT
>TRBJ2-6|.|.|TRBV6-5
CASSYKRSGANVLTF
TGTGCCAGCAGTTACAAGAGATCTGGGGCCAACGTCCTGACTTTC
>TRBJ2-4|.|TRBD1|TRBV3-1
CASSNPGQGVGNIQYF
TGTGCCAGCTCGAACCCGGGACAGGGGGTAGGGAACATTCAGTACTTC
>TRBJ2-2|many|.|TRBV7-8
CASSSRDFPNTGELFF
TGTGCCAGCAGCTCGCGGGACTTTCCGAACACCGGGGAGCTGTTTTTT
>TRBJ2-3|.|.|TRBV4-3
CASSQDKGPDTQYF
TGCGCCAGCAGCCAAGATAAGGGGCCAGATACGCAGTATTTT
>TRBJ1-2|few|TRBD1|TRBV3-1
CASSHQPKGAYGYTF
TGTGCCAGCAGCCATCAACCGAAGGGGGCCTATGGCTACACCTTC
>TRBJ2-3|.|.|TRBV7-2
CASSLVARDTQYF
TGTGCCAGCAGCTTAGTCGCGCGAGATACGCAGTATTTT
>TRBJ1-4|.|.|TRBV9
CASSVGPGGEKLFF
TGTGCCAGCAGCGTAGGTCCCGGGGGTGAAAAACTGTTTTTT
>TRBJ2-3|few|.|TRBV12-3/TRBV12-4
CASSFLRSTDTQYF
TGTGCCAGCAGTTTTCTCCGGAGCACAGATACGCAGTATTTT